This T cell receptor (beta chain) was sequenced in a study of graft-versus-host responses after intestinal transplantation (dated by TCRdb to the early 2020s). Some background on the complete study: Recipients received multivisceral, liver-intestinal, or isolated intestinal transplants. Instead of going to the commercial service, samples from a few later patients were sequenced in-house on an Illumina MiSeq and processed with MiXCR. To identify alloreactive clones, pre-transplant mixed lymphocyte reaction products were sequenced and compared with unstimulated pre-transplant donor and recipient T cells. The cohort enrolled about two dozen intestinal transplant recipients, one of whom was a retransplant, and a few patients without pretransplant specimens were excluded. After intestinal transplantation, graft-versus-host and host-versus-graft alloreactive T cell clones in the graft, circulation and bone marrow were tracked using bulk TCR-beta CDR3 sequencing. Every recipient was given anti-thymocyte globulin induction, followed by around three years of maintenance tacrolimus and steroids. Donor T cell macrochimerism was defined as a peak of at least 4% donor T cells among recipient peripheral blood mononuclear cells. Results the study describes overall, beyond this receptor: The conclusions were limited by the relatively low number and heterogeneity of the intestinal transplant patients. Peak levels of circulating GvH clones were associated with declines in HvG clones early after transplant. GvH clones were found in recipient bone marrow, and some of the GvH clones appeared earlier in ileal mucosa or blood, which is consistent with an intestinal mucosal origin. High GvH to HvG T cell clonal ratios were observed in the allografts of patients with donor T cell macrochimerism.

Inclusive of the bounding cysteine and phenylalanine, the CDR3 is 17 residues long. Just CDR3 DNA is preserved here, 51 bases in frame from base 1. Sequences LGHNA (CDR1) and YNFKEQ (CDR2) are obtained from the germline V gene. The V end gives up 0 bases and the J end 3 bases, leaving 7 bases in the junction not matched to a gene. Blood samples were collected up to 4 times in the first month after transplant and then at least monthly when available. This clone has a handful of counts. It lacks a known antigen. Qualities for individual bases were not recorded, and no much larger clone is one base off. The library relied on the immunoSEQ multiplex PCR assay. For most patients, genomic DNA was subjected to high-throughput TCR-beta CDR3 sequencing by Adaptive Biotechnologies. The source study handled its data this way. Adaptive's ImmunoSEQ software was the source of the TCR sequencing data for 15 to 20 patients, while a few other patients were processed with MiXCR and VDJtools. Because the origin of CDR3 nucleotide sequences shared between donor and recipient could not be assigned, those sequences were removed. At least 2-fold expansion over unstimulated cells and a minimum CFSE-low frequency of 0.002% (template counts) or 0.001% (read counts) were required for clones to be classified as alloreactive. Clones were considered mappable if detected in sequenced pre-transplant spleen, lymph node, or MLR CFSE-low populations of the donor or recipient. Cumulative frequency of alloreactive clones was calculated as a percentage of all sequences weighted by copy number. In TCRdb, the immuneACCESS table is reduced to in-frame sequences with V and J assigned. These tables do not hold every clone; where another copy was compared, an unresolved V gene accounts for under half, and the others remain unexplained. That table supplies the V and J calls and clone size; D and trimming were determined from the DNA. The sample yields 35,000 to 45,000 clones; roughly 90% were counted once. Clones ranked in the top ten supply under 4.5% of the sample.

The sequencing here drew on PBMCs, taken 524 days after transplant. The receptor's source is a human patient who received an intestinal transplant, so some T cells may come from the graft donor. The chain uses TRBV4-2 and TRBJ2-7; 11 bases in between match TRBD2. CDR3 region: CASSQETLLAGVYEQYF. The nucleotide sequence is given as TGTGCCAGCAGCCAAGAGACCTTACTAGCGGGAGTCTACGAGCAGTACTTC.